A selection of T cell receptor beta chains follows, all from one sample in a study of Ad26.COV2.S vaccination and SARS-CoV-2 variants. Sequencing was performed with immunoSEQ multiplex PCR; in TCRdb, only in-frame clones are kept and a portion is missing. The sample holds approximately 480,000 clones; approximately 88% are singletons and the top ten take about 13%. The starting material was peripheral blood, obtained in a trial of Ad26.COV2.S vaccine versus placebo. These receptors all stem from a person between 18 and 60 years old who received the Ad26.COV2.S COVID-19 vaccine or a placebo. Both conserved end residues are part of each CDR3.

>TRBV28|TRBJ1-2
CASRRDRVVAYTF
>TRBV27|TRBJ1-2
CASSLSSGGNGYTF
>TRBV9|TRBJ1-2
CASSPSGGNYGYTF
>TRBV18|TRBJ2-2
CASSTGNTGELFF
>TRBV6-5|TRBJ1-6
CASSSGWGDYNSPLHF
>TRBV5-4|TRBJ2-1
CASSLRSGRDEQFF
>TRBV5-1|TRBJ2-1
CASSFGQSSYNEQFF
>TRBV20-1|TRBJ2-7
CSAEGGHEQYF
>TRBV5-1|TRBJ2-3
CASSLAGGIVADTQYF
>TRBV30|TRBJ2-2
CAWSAQGLIAGELFF
>TRBV7-9|TRBJ2-5
CASSLTPSGGETQYF
>TRBV6-6|TRBJ2-1
CASSRDLAAIHREQFF
>TRBV6-5|TRBJ1-4
CASSYQTGVNEKLFF
>TRBV27|TRBJ2-3
CASSFMRVVLNADTQYF
>TRBV18|TRBJ1-5
CASSPGEDNQPQHF
>TRBV7-3|TRBJ1-1
CASSPGQNTEAFF
>TRBV5-4|TRBJ1-6
CASSSRDRVFSPLHF
>TRBV7-8|TRBJ1-3
CASSLVSGNTIYF
>TRBV11-2|TRBJ2-2
CASSLGLFSGELFF
>TRBV6-5|TRBJ2-3
CAASGTSGGRGTQYF
>TRBV7-6|TRBJ1-2
CASSFPGGENTF
>TRBV5-3|TRBJ1-2
CARSSRGRGGYTF
>TRBV9|TRBJ2-1
CASSVGEGAYEQFF
>TRBV7-2|TRBJ2-5
CASSLNSGRVHETQYF
>TRBV9|TRBJ2-7
CASSVGLAGVYEQYF
>TRBV7-2|TRBJ1-3
CASSLRQGHTIYF
>TRBV28|TRBJ1-3
CASSVAGGNTIYF